The next 21 T cell receptor beta chains were all read from a single sample in a study of blood T cells in healthy people across ages. A second about 7 to 12 cycle PCR used barcoded and J-beta primers. TCRdb called the 5' RACE reads again in MiXCR, with one record for every CDR3 protein. The data contain roughly 800,000 distinct CDR3 sequences, about 37% of them seen just once; the ten biggest clones take up roughly 13%. Sequences were obtained from blood. The origin of the receptors is a man younger than 30 in good health.

This clonotype was observed a few times. The DNA for the CDR3 is TGTGCCAGCAGCTTAGCCCCCTGGGGGGGGAAGCAAGAGACCCAGTACTTC. Encoded protein: CASSLAPWGGKQETQYF. This chain links TRBV7-2 with TRBJ2-5, with TRBD2 identical over 7 bases. V lost 0 bases, J lost 2 bases, and 9 bases stayed unmatched. Germline values: CDR1 SGHTA, CDR2 FQGNSA. This CDR3 region has 17 residues. Based on the CDR3 plus reference TRBV7-2 and TRBJ2-5, the full variable domain is GAGVSQSPSNKVTEKGKDVELRCDPISGHTALYWYRQSLGQGLEFLIYFQGNSAPDKSGLPSDRFSAERTGGSVSTLTIQRTQQEDSAVYLCASSLAPWGGKQETQYFGPGTRLLVL.

The V gene is TRBV6-1, the J gene TRBJ1-1; D unresolved. V lost 1 base and J lost 1, with 4 bases in between. Germline V gene lookup returns CDR1 MNHNS and CDR2 SASEGT. The CDR3 is 13 amino acids. The CDR3 reads CASSEDPNTEAFF. The CDR3 nucleotides read TGTGCCAGCAGTGAAGATCCGAACACTGAAGCTTTCTTT.

This chain links TRBV6-4 with TRBJ2-5, with D tentatively TRBD1 or TRBD2 (5 bases each). This CDR3 has 14 amino acids. V lost 3 bases to trimming and J lost 11 bases, with 19 bases between them. The germline V gene has CDR1 MRHNA and CDR2 SNTAGT. CDR3 sequence reads: CASSERGDGDEQYF. CDR3 nucleotides: TGTGCCAGCAGTGAAAGGGGAGACGGGGATGAGCAGTACTTC.

The rearrangement links TRBV20-1 to TRBJ2-1; the match to TRBD2 covers 8 bases. V lost 0 bases to trimming and J lost 4 bases; unmatched junction nucleotides: 2. The CDR3 spans 14 residues. Per germline, CDR1 DFQATT and CDR2 SNEGSKA (reference sequence). CDR3 loop: CSARDSGEYNEQFF. The CDR3 DNA sequence: TGCAGTGCTAGAGATAGCGGGGAATACAATGAGCAGTTCTTC.

The chain has TRBV12-3 or TRBV12-4 and TRBJ2-3, with D perhaps being TRBD1 or TRBD2 (5 bases each). V was trimmed by 3 bases and J by 10 bases, leaving 14 bases between them. The CDR3 has 13 amino acids. CDR3 sequence reads: CASSLGPRDAQYF. Here the CDR3 DNA reads TGTGCCAGCAGTTTGGGCCCCCGGGACGCGCAGTATTTT.

The chain links TRBV5-1 to TRBJ1-1; D is perhaps TRBD1 (5 bases). The CDR3 runs 14 residues. V lost 3 bases to trimming and J lost 2 bases, with 11 bases between them. CDR1 and CDR2 (germline): SGHRS, YFSETQ. The CDR3 bases are TGCGCCAGCAGCTCTGACAGAACCAACACTGAAGCTTTCTTT. Its translation is CASSSDRTNTEAFF.

This sequence joins TRBV7-9 and TRBJ1-2; D uncertain. The CDR3 runs 13 residues. V was clipped by 11 bases and J by 4 bases, with 17 bases between them. The germline V gene encodes CDR1 SEHNR and CDR2 FQNEAQ (reference sequence). The DNA for the CDR3 is TGTGCCGGCACGAACGACGGAACCTATGGCTACACCTTC. Translated: CAGTNDGTYGYTF. Based on the CDR3 plus reference TRBV7-9 and TRBJ1-2, the full variable domain is DTGVSQNPRHKITKRGQNVTFRCDPISEHNRLYWYRQTLGQGPEFLTYFQNEAQLEKSRLLSDRFSAERPKGSFSTLEIQRTEQGDSAMYLCAGTNDGTYGYTFGSGTRLTVV.

At least ten counts were recorded for this clonotype. This rearrangement joins TRBV4-1 to TRBJ1-2; a weak D match, TRBD1 (5 bases). CDR3 length: 13 residues. CDR1 and CDR2 from the germline V gene are MGHRA and YSYEKL. V was shortened by 2 bases and J by 4 bases, with 8 bases between the two germline ends. Written as DNA, the CDR3 is TGCGCCAGCAGCCAATCGGGGGGCTATGGCTACACCTTC. It specifies CASSQSGGYGYTF.

The chain combines TRBV20-1 with TRBJ2-5; TRBD2 is a possible D gene (5 bases). V gave up 0 bases and J gave up 1 base, with 12 bases separating them. The germline V gene has CDR1 DFQATT and CDR2 SNEGSKA (reference sequence). The CDR3 runs to 15 residues. CDR3 protein: CSARDTRAVQETQYF. Written as DNA, the CDR3 is TGCAGTGCTAGAGATACGCGGGCAGTCCAAGAGACCCAGTACTTC.

The J gene is TRBJ1-2, the V gene TRBV3-1, with TRBD1 identical over 8 bases. With V trimmed by 3 bases and J by 6 bases, 3 bases remained unmatched. Per the germline V gene, CDR1 is LGHDT and CDR2 is YNNKEL (reference sequence). The CDR3 has 13 amino acids. As DNA, the CDR3 is TGTGCCAGCAGCCAGACAGGGGCCGATGGCTACACCTTC. Amino acids: CASSQTGADGYTF.

The CDR3 DNA follows: TGTGCCAGCAGGCTCGTAGTTGCCAATGAGCAGTTCTTC. Protein: CASRLVVANEQFF. The chain carries TRBV12-3 or TRBV12-4 and TRBJ2-1; D not resolved. V shed 6 bases and J shed 6 bases, with 12 bases lying between them. The CDR3 has 13 residues.

V gene TRBV6-2 or TRBV6-3 combines with J gene TRBJ2-1; a weak D match, TRBD1 (6 bases). Trimming took off 2 bases at V and 1 base at J, with 9 bases between the two ends. Germline V gene data show CDR1 as MNHEY and CDR2 as SVGEGT. The CDR3 covers 15 residues. CDR3 in DNA: TGTGCCAGCAGTTACCCGGGGACATCCTACAATGAGCAGTTCTTC. This codes for CASSYPGTSYNEQFF.

This clonotype has only a few counts. This rearrangement joins TRBV6-2 or TRBV6-3 to TRBJ2-7; 12 nucleotides align to TRBD2. The V and J ends lost 6 bases and 7 bases, in that order; junction bases with no gene match: 10. The CDR3 loop spans 15 amino acids. Per the germline V gene, CDR1 is MNHEY and CDR2 is SVGEGT. The CDR3 coding sequence is TGTGCCAGCAGGTCGACTAGCGGGGGATACAATGAGCAGTACTTC. Residues: CASRSTSGGYNEQYF.

In its sample, this clonotype was seen a few times. The V gene is TRBV15, the J gene TRBJ2-3, with 11 bases identical to TRBD1. V shed 0 bases and J 6 bases; nucleotides not matched to a gene: 5. The CDR3 has 16 amino acids. From germline, CDR1 is LNHNV and CDR2 YYDKDF (reference sequence). Written as DNA, the CDR3 is TGTGCCACCAGCAGAGATGGGGGACAGGGGGGCGATACGCAGTATTTT. Its protein product is CATSRDGGQGGDTQYF.

This clonotype has a count of ten or more. V usage is TRBV4-3 and J usage is TRBJ1-4, with 9 bases fitting TRBD1. The CDR3 is 15 amino acids. CDR1 LGHNA and CDR2 YSLEER come from the germline V gene. Trimming cost V 1 base and J 5 bases; bases outside gene matches: 2. The CDR3 is CASSQGDRDNEKLFF. The CDR3 DNA sequence: TGCGCCAGCAGCCAAGGGGACAGGGACAATGAAAAACTGTTTTTT.

The table lists this clonotype with a few counts. The V call is TRBV7-9, the J call TRBJ1-2; possibly TRBD1 for D (5 bases). Trimming cost V 1 base and J 8 bases, with 11 bases left between them. CDR1 and CDR2 from the germline V gene are SEHNR and FQNEAQ (reference sequence). The CDR3 covers 13 residues. Here the CDR3 reads CASSLGPQGGYTF. CDR3 DNA sequence: TGTGCCAGCAGCTTAGGCCCCCAGGGAGGCTACACCTTC. The whole variable domain, filled in from reference TRBV7-9 and TRBJ1-2, reads DTGVSQNPRHKITKRGQNVTFRCDPISEHNRLYWYRQTLGQGPEFLTYFQNEAQLEKSRLLSDRFSAERPKGSFSTLEIQRTEQGDSAMYLCASSLGPQGGYTFGSGTRLTVV.

This chain joins TRBV6-2 or TRBV6-3 and TRBJ2-3; the D gene is possibly TRBD1 (7 bases). The CDR3 runs to 16 residues. Germline loops: CDR1 MNHEY, CDR2 SVGEGT. With 4 bases removed from V and 3 bases from J, the gap between germline ends came to 17 bases. CDR3 amino acids: CASSWDQGGRTDTQYF. CDR3 coding DNA: TGTGCCAGCAGTTGGGACCAGGGGGGCCGAACAGATACGCAGTATTTT.

This clonotype has only a few counts. V usage is TRBV2 and J usage is TRBJ1-4, with D maybe TRBD1 (6 bases). Trimming removed 6 bases at V and 8 bases at J, with 19 bases between. The V gene's germline CDR1 is SNHLY and CDR2 FYNNEI. The CDR3 sequence is 15 residues long. The CDR3 region is CASSPRGPTQEKLFF. CDR3 in DNA: TGTGCCAGCAGCCCCCGGGGGCCTACTCAGGAAAAACTGTTTTTT.

This clonotype was observed a handful of times. The chain couples TRBV7-2 to TRBJ1-6; D gene ambiguous. Trimming removed 3 bases from V and 3 bases from J, with 9 bases in between. CDR3 length: 15 residues. CDR1 is SGHTA and CDR2 is FQGNSA in the germline V gene. The CDR3 spells CASSFKNYYNSPLHF. For the CDR3, the DNA is TGTGCCAGCAGCTTCAAGAATTACTATAATTCACCCCTCCACTTT. Supplemented by reference TRBV7-2 and TRBJ1-6, the full variable domain reads GAGVSQSPSNKVTEKGKDVELRCDPISGHTALYWYRQSLGQGLEFLIYFQGNSAPDKSGLPSDRFSAERTGGSVSTLTIQRTQQEDSAVYLCASSFKNYYNSPLHFGNGTRLTVT.

This chain connects TRBV24-1 to TRBJ2-1, with 9 nucleotides matching TRBD1. Germline CDR1 KGHDR, CDR2 SFDVKD. V gave up 3 bases and J gave up 7 bases; unmatched junction bases: 6. This CDR3 has 15 residues. The CDR3 DNA follows: TGTGCCACCAGTGATCTGGGGACAGGGTTAAATGAGCAGTTCTTC. It encodes CATSDLGTGLNEQFF.

This chain uses TRBV20-1 with TRBJ2-1, with D possibly TRBD2 on 5 matching bases. The V end was cut by 1 base, the J end by 5 bases, with 12 bases between. The CDR3 sequence is 14 residues long. Per germline, CDR1 DFQATT and CDR2 SNEGSKA (reference sequence). CDR3 region: CSARGPADDNEQFF. In DNA form, the CDR3 reads TGCAGTGCTAGAGGACCAGCGGACGACAATGAGCAGTTCTTC.